This T cell receptor (beta chain) stems from a study of blood T cells in healthy people across ages. Study outcomes and limitations: Because sorting was not performed, PBMCs prevented conclusive naive versus antigen-experienced comparison.

Next came a second PCR, run for about 7 to 12 cycles, which used a sample-barcoded 5' primer along with a J-beta primer mix. Every cDNA molecule carried a tag from a template-switch adaptor bearing 12 random nucleotides. TCRdb itself ran the 5' RACE reads through MiXCR, one entry per CDR3 protein. The sample holds around 800,000 distinct CDR3 sequences, around 62% seen once. A minimum of 6 micrograms of total RNA was extracted per sample. Trimming took 6 bases from V and 4 from J, leaving 16 bases between them. This CDR3 spans 15 amino acids. Germline V gene data show CDR1 as ENHRY and CDR2 as SYGVKD. This clonotype is a singleton in its sample. The antigen is unknown.

This rearrangement joins TRBV10-3 to TRBJ1-5, with TRBD1 as a possible D gene (6 bases). The source material was blood. The TCR sequence derives from a man under 40 in good health. CDR3: CAIRSGTGSNQPQHF. CDR3 nucleotide sequence: TGTGCCATCAGATCCGGTACAGGGTCGAATCAGCCCCAGCATTTT.